This is a list of T cell receptor beta chains from one sample in a study of blood T cells in healthy people across ages. Each CDR3 protein gets one entry after TCRdb re-called the 5' RACE reads with MiXCR. The table records 700,000 to 950,000 distinct CDR3 sequences, about three fifths of them present only once. The specimen was blood. Receptors were obtained from a man aged 30-40 years in good health. Both conserved end residues are trimmed from each CDR3. Each record gives: J gene, V gene, CDR3 protein.

j_call: TRBJ2-7; v_call: TRBV10-3; cdr3_aa: AIRGDRGYEQY
j_call: TRBJ2-3; v_call: TRBV20-1; cdr3_aa: SATTGGSLTDTQY
j_call: TRBJ2-5; v_call: TRBV29-1; cdr3_aa: SVEEGLLWY
j_call: TRBJ2-5; v_call: TRBV5-6; cdr3_aa: ASSIGTGGRTQY
j_call: TRBJ1-5; v_call: TRBV6-2/TRBV6-3; cdr3_aa: ASMTYSRDNQPQH
j_call: TRBJ2-1; v_call: TRBV29-1; cdr3_aa: SVSGGDEQF
j_call: TRBJ2-2; v_call: TRBV9; cdr3_aa: ASSVVPGSSTGELF
j_call: TRBJ2-4; v_call: TRBV25-1; cdr3_aa: ASSESGAGLKNIQY
j_call: TRBJ2-1; v_call: TRBV7-9; cdr3_aa: ASSQTRGAYNEQF
j_call: TRBJ1-5; v_call: TRBV5-1; cdr3_aa: ASSPDQNQPQH
j_call: TRBJ2-1; v_call: TRBV29-1; cdr3_aa: SVEYSSGSYNEQF
j_call: TRBJ2-1; v_call: TRBV7-3; cdr3_aa: ASSASQGGRAYNEQF
j_call: TRBJ2-1; v_call: TRBV5-6; cdr3_aa: ASSLVGRTSYNEQF
j_call: TRBJ2-1; v_call: TRBV6-6; cdr3_aa: ASSLQGAGGEQF
j_call: TRBJ2-1; v_call: TRBV12-3/TRBV12-4; cdr3_aa: ASSGGWGTTEQF
j_call: TRBJ2-1; v_call: TRBV20-1; cdr3_aa: SASPLDRNLGNEQF
j_call: TRBJ2-7; v_call: TRBV7-2; cdr3_aa: ASSFLRTSGMSLRYEQY
j_call: TRBJ1-2; v_call: TRBV5-1; cdr3_aa: ASSDQGHGYT
j_call: TRBJ2-1; v_call: TRBV5-5; cdr3_aa: ASGLEGALDNEQF
j_call: TRBJ2-5; v_call: TRBV10-3; cdr3_aa: AIHSGRSDGEQY
j_call: TRBJ1-5; v_call: TRBV6-2/TRBV6-3; cdr3_aa: ASSYSAVRRNQPQH
j_call: TRBJ1-6; v_call: TRBV28; cdr3_aa: ASSLSTTRLNSPLH
j_call: TRBJ2-5; v_call: TRBV25-1; cdr3_aa: ASSEWGGGEETQY
j_call: TRBJ2-5; v_call: TRBV13; cdr3_aa: ASSFGVGGLVDKY
j_call: TRBJ1-1; v_call: TRBV6-2/TRBV6-3; cdr3_aa: ASSYAGRGWDTEAF
j_call: TRBJ2-7; v_call: TRBV10-3; cdr3_aa: AISENGEQY
j_call: TRBJ2-6; v_call: TRBV28; cdr3_aa: ASSFSVWTVISGANVLT
j_call: TRBJ2-5; v_call: TRBV7-2; cdr3_aa: ASSPSLGGQETQY
j_call: TRBJ2-1; v_call: TRBV4-1; cdr3_aa: ASSPGLAETNNEQF
j_call: TRBJ2-7; v_call: TRBV30; cdr3_aa: AWNPGQPLEQY
j_call: TRBJ2-7; v_call: TRBV11-1; cdr3_aa: ASSLTSGTSGLQY
j_call: TRBJ1-1; v_call: TRBV12-3/TRBV12-4; cdr3_aa: ASSLGGSYTEAF
j_call: TRBJ1-1; v_call: TRBV5-5; cdr3_aa: ASSLQGMDTEAF
j_call: TRBJ2-1; v_call: TRBV7-9; cdr3_aa: ASSWGTTYNEQF
j_call: TRBJ1-1; v_call: TRBV6-1; cdr3_aa: ASSEGQAF
j_call: TRBJ1-2; v_call: TRBV12-3/TRBV12-4; cdr3_aa: ATAQANYGYT
j_call: TRBJ2-1; v_call: TRBV20-1; cdr3_aa: SAMDIGHNEQF
j_call: TRBJ1-2; v_call: TRBV4-1; cdr3_aa: ASSQDRDPNYGYT
j_call: TRBJ2-3; v_call: TRBV10-3; cdr3_aa: ATGELGADTQY
j_call: TRBJ2-1; v_call: TRBV6-2/TRBV6-3; cdr3_aa: ASSYTPGTGSSYNEQF
j_call: TRBJ2-2; v_call: TRBV20-1; cdr3_aa: SAREASETTTGELF
j_call: TRBJ1-1; v_call: TRBV5-1; cdr3_aa: ASSYGPAKDTEAF
j_call: TRBJ2-1; v_call: TRBV7-9; cdr3_aa: ASSLAHSPLRNNEQF
j_call: TRBJ2-1; v_call: TRBV6-4; cdr3_aa: ASSDRTSGKDEQF
j_call: TRBJ1-2; v_call: TRBV7-9; cdr3_aa: ASSDHSPGLGPGYT
j_call: TRBJ2-1; v_call: TRBV7-8; cdr3_aa: ASSLLKKRFNEQF
j_call: TRBJ1-2; v_call: TRBV4-3; cdr3_aa: ASSQASGVGGYT
j_call: TRBJ1-2; v_call: TRBV10-3; cdr3_aa: AISESRDYGYT
j_call: TRBJ1-6; v_call: TRBV3-1; cdr3_aa: ASSQVGGYSPLH
j_call: TRBJ2-3; v_call: TRBV10-1; cdr3_aa: ASSESSPGQWADTQY
j_call: TRBJ1-2; v_call: TRBV6-5; cdr3_aa: ASTNDGSYGYT
j_call: TRBJ2-1; v_call: TRBV20-1; cdr3_aa: SASFGGAKDEQF
j_call: TRBJ2-5; v_call: TRBV20-1; cdr3_aa: SALWTRTLETQY
j_call: TRBJ1-2; v_call: TRBV15; cdr3_aa: ATSRAQGHGYT
j_call: TRBJ2-7; v_call: TRBV6-6; cdr3_aa: ASTFQGEGREQY
j_call: TRBJ1-1; v_call: TRBV7-2; cdr3_aa: ASSLAHGTEAF
j_call: TRBJ2-7; v_call: TRBV3-1; cdr3_aa: ASTAGDGPYEQY
j_call: TRBJ2-3; v_call: TRBV4-2; cdr3_aa: ASSQDYGRGATDTQY
j_call: TRBJ2-5; v_call: TRBV7-2; cdr3_aa: ASSFSLKGLAGIQETQY